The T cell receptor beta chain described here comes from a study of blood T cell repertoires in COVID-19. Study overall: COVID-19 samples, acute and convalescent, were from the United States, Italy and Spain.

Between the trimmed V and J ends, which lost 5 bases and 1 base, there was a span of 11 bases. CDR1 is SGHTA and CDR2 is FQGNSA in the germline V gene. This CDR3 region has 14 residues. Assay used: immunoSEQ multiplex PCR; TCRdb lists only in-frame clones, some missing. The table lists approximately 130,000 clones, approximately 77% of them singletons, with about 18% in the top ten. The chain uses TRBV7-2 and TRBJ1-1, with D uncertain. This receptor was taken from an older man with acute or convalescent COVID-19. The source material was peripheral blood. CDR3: CASSPPYSNTEAFF. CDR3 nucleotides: TGTGCCAGCAGCCCCCCGTACTCGAACACTGAAGCTTTCTTT.